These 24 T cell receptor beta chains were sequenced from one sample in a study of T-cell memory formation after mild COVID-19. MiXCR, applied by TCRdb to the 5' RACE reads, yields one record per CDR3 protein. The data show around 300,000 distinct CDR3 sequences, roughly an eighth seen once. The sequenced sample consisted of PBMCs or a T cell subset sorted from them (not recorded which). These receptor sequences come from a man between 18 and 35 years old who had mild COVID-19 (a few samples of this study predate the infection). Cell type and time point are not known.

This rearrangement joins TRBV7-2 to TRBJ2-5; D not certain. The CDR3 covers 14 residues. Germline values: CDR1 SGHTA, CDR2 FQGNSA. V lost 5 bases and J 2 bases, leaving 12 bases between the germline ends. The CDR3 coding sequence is TGTGCCAGCAGCCTTCTACACGTACAAGAGACCCAGTACTTC. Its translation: CASSLLHVQETQYF. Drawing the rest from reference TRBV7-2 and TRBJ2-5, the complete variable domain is GAGVSQSPSNKVTEKGKDVELRCDPISGHTALYWYRQSLGQGLEFLIYFQGNSAPDKSGLPSDRFSAERTGGSVSTLTIQRTQQEDSAVYLCASSLLHVQETQYFGPGTRLLVL.

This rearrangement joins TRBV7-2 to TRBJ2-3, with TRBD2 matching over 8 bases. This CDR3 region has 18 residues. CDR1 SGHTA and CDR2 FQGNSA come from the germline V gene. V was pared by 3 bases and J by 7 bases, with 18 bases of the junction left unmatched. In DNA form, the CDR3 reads TGTGCCAGCAGCTTTAACTTTTTCGGGGGGGCCAGTGGAAATACGCAGTATTTT. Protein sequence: CASSFNFFGGASGNTQYF.

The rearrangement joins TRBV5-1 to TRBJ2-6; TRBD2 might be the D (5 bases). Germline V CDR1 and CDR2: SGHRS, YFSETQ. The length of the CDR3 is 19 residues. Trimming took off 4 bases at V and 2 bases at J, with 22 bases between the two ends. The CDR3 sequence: CASSPRGTPDGTGANVLTF. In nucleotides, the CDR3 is TGCGCCAGCAGCCCACGAGGCACTCCGGACGGGACTGGGGCCAACGTCCTGACTTTC.

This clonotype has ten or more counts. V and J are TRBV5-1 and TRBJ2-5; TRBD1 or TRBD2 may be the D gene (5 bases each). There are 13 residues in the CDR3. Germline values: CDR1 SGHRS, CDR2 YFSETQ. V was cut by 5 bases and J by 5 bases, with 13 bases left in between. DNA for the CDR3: TGCGCCAGCAGTCCCGGGGCGACGGAGACCCAGTACTTC. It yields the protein CASSPGATETQYF.

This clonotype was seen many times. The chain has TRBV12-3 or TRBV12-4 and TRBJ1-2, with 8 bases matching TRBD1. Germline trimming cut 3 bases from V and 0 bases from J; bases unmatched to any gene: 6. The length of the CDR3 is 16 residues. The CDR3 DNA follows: TGTGCCAGCAGTTTGGGACAGGACATAACTAACTATGGCTACACCTTC. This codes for CASSLGQDITNYGYTF.

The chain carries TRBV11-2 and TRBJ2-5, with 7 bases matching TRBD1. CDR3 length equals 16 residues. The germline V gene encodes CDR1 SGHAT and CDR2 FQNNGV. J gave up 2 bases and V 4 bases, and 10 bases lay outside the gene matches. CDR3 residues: CASSSGLRQGQETQYF. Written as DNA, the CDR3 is TGTGCCAGCAGCTCTGGACTCCGACAGGGACAAGAGACCCAGTACTTC.

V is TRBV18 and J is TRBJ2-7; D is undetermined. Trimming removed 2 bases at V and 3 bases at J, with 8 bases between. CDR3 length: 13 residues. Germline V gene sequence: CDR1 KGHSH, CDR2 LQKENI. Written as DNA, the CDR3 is TGTGCCAGCTCACCAGCTAAAAGCTACGAGCAGTACGTC. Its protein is CASSPAKSYEQYV.

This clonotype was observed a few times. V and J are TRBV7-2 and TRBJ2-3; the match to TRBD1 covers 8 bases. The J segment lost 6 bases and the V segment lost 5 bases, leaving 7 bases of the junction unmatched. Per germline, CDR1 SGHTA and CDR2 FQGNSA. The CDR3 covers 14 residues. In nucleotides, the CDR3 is TGTGCCAGCAGCCGGACAGGGCTTTTGGATACGCAGTATTTT. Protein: CASSRTGLLDTQYF. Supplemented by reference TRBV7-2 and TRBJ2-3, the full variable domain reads GAGVSQSPSNKVTEKGKDVELRCDPISGHTALYWYRQSLGQGLEFLIYFQGNSAPDKSGLPSDRFSAERTGGSVSTLTIQRTQQEDSAVYLCASSRTGLLDTQYFGPGTRLTVL.

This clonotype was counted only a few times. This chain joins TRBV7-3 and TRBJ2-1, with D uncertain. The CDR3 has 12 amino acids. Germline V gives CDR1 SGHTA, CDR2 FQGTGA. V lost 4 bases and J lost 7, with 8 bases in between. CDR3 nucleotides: TGTGCCAGCAGCTCGTATGGGAATGAGCAGTTCTTC. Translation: CASSSYGNEQFF.

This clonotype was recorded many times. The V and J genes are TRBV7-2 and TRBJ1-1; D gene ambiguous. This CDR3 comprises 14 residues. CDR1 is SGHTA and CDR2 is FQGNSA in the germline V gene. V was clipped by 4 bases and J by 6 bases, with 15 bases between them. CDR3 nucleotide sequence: TGTGCCAGCAGCTCGGTGATTATAAGCGCTGAAGCTTTCTTT. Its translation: CASSSVIISAEAFF.

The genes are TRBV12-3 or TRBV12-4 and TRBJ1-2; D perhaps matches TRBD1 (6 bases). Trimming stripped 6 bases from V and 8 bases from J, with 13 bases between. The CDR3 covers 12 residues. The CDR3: CASSWGLRGYTF. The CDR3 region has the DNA TGTGCCAGCAGCTGGGGGCTTCGGGGCTACACCTTC.

This CDR3 reads CASSQRTSGGNTQYF. As DNA, the CDR3 is TGCGCCAGCAGCCAACGGACTAGCGGGGGTAATACGCAGTATTTT. The chain has TRBV4-1 and TRBJ2-3; 13 bases line up with TRBD2. Germline values: CDR1 MGHRA, CDR2 YSYEKL. The CDR3 loop spans 15 amino acids. V trimming: 2 bases; J trimming: 7 bases; junction bases outside the gene matches: 3.

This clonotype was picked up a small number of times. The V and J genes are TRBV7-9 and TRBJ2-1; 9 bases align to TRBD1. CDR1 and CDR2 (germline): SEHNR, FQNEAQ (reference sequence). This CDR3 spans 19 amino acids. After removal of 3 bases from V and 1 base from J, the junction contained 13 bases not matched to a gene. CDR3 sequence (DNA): TGTGCCAGCAGCTTCGTAAGGACAGGGGAATTGCGGTCCTACAATGAGCAGTTCTTC. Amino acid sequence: CASSFVRTGELRSYNEQFF.

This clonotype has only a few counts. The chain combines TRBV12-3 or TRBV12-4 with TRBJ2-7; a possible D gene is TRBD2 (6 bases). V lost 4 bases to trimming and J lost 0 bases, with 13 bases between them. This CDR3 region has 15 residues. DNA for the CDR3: TGTGCCAGCAGTTCCTGGACTACGAGCTCCTACGAGCAGTACTTC. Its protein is CASSSWTTSSYEQYF.

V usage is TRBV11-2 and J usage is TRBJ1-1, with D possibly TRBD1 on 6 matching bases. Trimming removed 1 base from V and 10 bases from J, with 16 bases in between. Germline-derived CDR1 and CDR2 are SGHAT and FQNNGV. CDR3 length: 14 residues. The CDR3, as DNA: TGTGCCAGCAGCTTAGCGGGGACATCCCTTGGAGCTTTCTTT. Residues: CASSLAGTSLGAFF.

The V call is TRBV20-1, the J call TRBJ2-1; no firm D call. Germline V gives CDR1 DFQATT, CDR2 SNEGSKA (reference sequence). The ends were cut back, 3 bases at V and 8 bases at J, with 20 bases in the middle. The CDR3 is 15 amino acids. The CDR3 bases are TGCAGTGCTAGGGCACGTGGGTGGCCATCCGATGAGCAGTTCTTC. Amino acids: CSARARGWPSDEQFF.

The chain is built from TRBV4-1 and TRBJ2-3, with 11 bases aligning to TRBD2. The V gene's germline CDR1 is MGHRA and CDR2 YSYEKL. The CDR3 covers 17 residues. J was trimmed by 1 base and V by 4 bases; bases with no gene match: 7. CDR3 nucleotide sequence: TGCGCCAGCAGCCGATCCCTAGCGGGGGGCCGCACAGATACGCAGTATTTT. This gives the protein CASSRSLAGGRTDTQYF.

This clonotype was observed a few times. The CDR3 loop reads CASRPGGPLGTDTQYF. CDR3 coding DNA: TGTGCCAGCAGACCGGGGGGGCCCCTGGGCACAGATACGCAGTATTTT. The J gene is TRBJ2-3, the V gene TRBV28; 8 positions agree with TRBD2. V trimming: 6 bases; J trimming: 1 base; junction bases outside the gene matches: 9. The CDR3 runs 16 residues. From germline, CDR1 is MDHEN and CDR2 SYDVKM. The variable domain in full, completed from reference TRBV28 and TRBJ2-3, reads DVKVTQSSRYLVKRTGEKVFLECVQDMDHENMFWYRQDPGLGLRLIYFSYDVKMKEKGDIPEGYSVSREKKERFSLILESASTNQTSMYLCASRPGGPLGTDTQYFGPGTRLTVL.

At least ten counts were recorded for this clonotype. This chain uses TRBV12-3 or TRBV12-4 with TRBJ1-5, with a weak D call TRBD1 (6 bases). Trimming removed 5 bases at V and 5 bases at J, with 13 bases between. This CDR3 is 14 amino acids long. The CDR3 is CASSPQGTDQPQHF. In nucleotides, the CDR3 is TGTGCCAGCAGTCCCCAGGGGACGGATCAGCCCCAGCATTTT.

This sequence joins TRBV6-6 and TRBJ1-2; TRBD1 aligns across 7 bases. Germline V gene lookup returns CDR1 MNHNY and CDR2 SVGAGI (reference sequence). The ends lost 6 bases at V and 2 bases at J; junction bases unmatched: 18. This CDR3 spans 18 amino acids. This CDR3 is CASSPGRGDSYLNYGYTF. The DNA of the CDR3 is TGTGCCAGCAGCCCAGGAAGAGGGGACAGCTACCTCAACTATGGCTACACCTTC.

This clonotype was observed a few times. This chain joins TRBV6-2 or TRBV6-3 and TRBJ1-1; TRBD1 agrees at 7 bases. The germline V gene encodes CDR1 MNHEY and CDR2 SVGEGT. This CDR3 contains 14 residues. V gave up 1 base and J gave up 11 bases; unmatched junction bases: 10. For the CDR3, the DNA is TGTGCCAGCAGTTACTTTGGACAGGCCGCTCGGGCTTTCTTT. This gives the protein CASSYFGQAARAFF.

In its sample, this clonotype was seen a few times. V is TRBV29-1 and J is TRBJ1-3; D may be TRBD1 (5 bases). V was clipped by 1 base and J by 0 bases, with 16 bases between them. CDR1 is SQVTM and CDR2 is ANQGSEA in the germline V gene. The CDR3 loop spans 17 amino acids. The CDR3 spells CSVEGSVGDSSGNTIYF. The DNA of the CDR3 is TGCAGCGTTGAAGGGTCGGTGGGGGATAGCTCTGGAAACACCATATATTTT.

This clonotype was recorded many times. This CDR3 reads CASSQDDSRYTEAFF. The CDR3 DNA follows: TGCGCCAGCAGCCAAGATGACAGCAGGTACACTGAAGCTTTCTTT. The chain employs TRBV4-3 and TRBJ1-1; D might be TRBD1 (5 bases). The CDR3 spans 15 residues. Trimming removed 0 bases at V and 3 bases at J, with 11 bases between. The germline gives CDR1 LGHNA, CDR2 YSLEER.

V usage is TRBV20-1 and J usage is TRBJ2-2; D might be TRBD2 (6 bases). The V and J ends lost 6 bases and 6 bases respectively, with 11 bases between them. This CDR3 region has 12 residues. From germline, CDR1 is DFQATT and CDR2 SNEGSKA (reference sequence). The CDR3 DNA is TGCAGTGCGCCTAGCGAAGCCGGGGAGCTGTTTTTT. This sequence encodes CSAPSEAGELFF.